This is a list of T cell receptor beta chains from one sample in a study of T cell responses to AZD1222 COVID-19 vaccine. TCRdb's copy holds only in-frame clones and misses some; the assay was immunoSEQ multiplex PCR. The table has 95,000 to 100,000 clones, approximately 88% seen once. The specimen comprised peripheral blood, sampled 28 days after the second AZD1222 dose. These receptors came from an adult who received the AZD1222 COVID-19 vaccine. Both conserved end residues are part of each CDR3. A D gene is named only where the DNA matches it firmly. Clone sizes are given selectively: once, few, many, or a class where the clone is expanded.

- | - | TRBJ1-5 | TRBV10-3 | CAISETGPNNQPQHF | TGTGCCATCAGTGAGACGGGACCCAATAATCAGCCCCAGCATTTT
TRBD2 | - | TRBJ2-7 | TRBV7-7 | CASSLRASGNYEQYF | TGTGCCAGCAGCTTAAGAGCTAGCGGGAACTACGAGCAGTACTTC
- | - | TRBJ2-3 | TRBV7-2 | CASSLAATRTDTQYF | TGTGCCAGCAGCTTAGCCGCAACTAGAACAGATACGCAGTATTTT
- | - | TRBJ1-1 | TRBV6-5 | CASSYSAGGTEAFF | TGTGCCAGCAGTTACTCTGCCGGAGGCACTGAAGCTTTCTTT
- | once | TRBJ1-1 | TRBV5-4 | CASSLDRGYGGTEAFF | TGTGCCAGCAGCCTGGACAGAGGGTATGGGGGCACTGAAGCTTTCTTT
TRBD2 | - | TRBJ2-5 | TRBV4-3 | CASSPFLADQETQYF | TGCGCCAGCAGCCCGTTCCTAGCGGATCAAGAGACCCAGTACTTC
- | - | TRBJ1-2 | TRBV3-1/TRBV3-2 | CASSQELQSNYGYTF | TGTGCCAGCAGCCAAGAGCTACAATCTAACTATGGCTACACCTTC
- | - | TRBJ2-3 | TRBV27 | CASSFAGSHTDTQYF | TGTGCCAGCAGTTTTGCCGGGTCCCACACAGATACGCAGTATTTT
- | - | TRBJ1-1 | TRBV27 | CASSFDSLNTEAFF | TGTGCCAGCAGTTTTGACAGCTTGAACACTGAAGCTTTCTTT
TRBD1 | - | TRBJ1-2 | TRBV11-3 | CASSSGQGGDYGYTF | TGTGCCAGCAGCTCAGGACAGGGAGGAGACTATGGCTACACCTTC
- | - | TRBJ2-1 | TRBV19 | CASSITPFQSYNEQFF | TGTGCCAGTAGTATAACCCCTTTCCAGTCCTACAATGAGCAGTTCTTC
- | few | TRBJ1-1 | TRBV6-5 | CASSFRVYTEAFF | TGTGCCAGCAGTTTCAGGGTATACACTGAAGCTTTCTTT
TRBD1 | - | TRBJ2-1 | TRBV11-2 | CASSPPLGTGSSAEQFF | TGTGCCAGCAGCCCCCCCCTAGGGACAGGGTCCTCCGCTGAGCAGTTCTTC
- | - | TRBJ1-1 | TRBV20-1 | CSARTLAEAFF | TGCAGTGCTAGAACATTGGCTGAAGCTTTCTTT
TRBD1 | once | TRBJ1-2 | TRBV7-9 | CASSLGDSRRLNGYTF | TGTGCCAGCAGCTTAGGGGACAGCCGCCGTCTTAATGGCTACACCTTC
- | - | TRBJ1-2 | TRBV3-1/TRBV3-2 | CASSQDDRFRSGYTF | TGTGCCAGCAGCCAAGATGACCGGTTTCGAAGCGGCTACACCTTC
TRBD2 | - | TRBJ2-5 | TRBV7-9 | CASSPAGLALIETQYF | TGTGCCAGCAGCCCGGCGGGACTAGCGTTGATCGAGACCCAGTACTTC
- | - | TRBJ2-7 | TRBV3-1/TRBV3-2 | CASSQGSRTYEQYF | TGTGCCAGCAGCCAAGGTTCACGGACCTACGAGCAGTACTTC
- | - | TRBJ1-1 | TRBV27 | CASSLRPIGAEAFF | TGTGCCAGCAGTTTGAGACCTATAGGCGCTGAAGCTTTCTTT
TRBD1 | - | TRBJ1-1 | TRBV9 | CASSVGRQGAAFF | TGTGCCAGCAGCGTAGGCAGACAGGGCGCGGCTTTCTTT
- | - | TRBJ1-3 | TRBV27 | CASMGGHSDTIYF | TGTGCCAGCATGGGGGGCCATTCTGACACCATATATTTT
- | - | TRBJ1-2 | TRBV30 | CAWEQAAGVGPTF | TGTGCCTGGGAACAGGCTGCGGGAGTTGGACCCACCTTC
TRBD2 | few | TRBJ2-2 | TRBV30 | CAWSEWEGSTGELFF | TGTGCCTGGAGTGAGTGGGAGGGGTCCACCGGGGAGCTGTTTTTT
- | - | TRBJ2-7 | TRBV9 | CASSPQGSHEQYF | TGTGCCAGCAGCCCTCAAGGGTCCCACGAGCAGTACTTC
- | - | TRBJ2-6 | TRBV7-9 | CASSFGRQDAGANVLTF | TGTGCCAGCAGCTTTGGGCGACAGGATGCAGGGGCCAACGTCCTGACTTTC
- | - | TRBJ2-7 | TRBV4-3 | CASSQDRGNAYEQYF | TGCGCCAGCAGCCAAGATCGGGGAAATGCCTACGAGCAGTACTTC
- | - | TRBJ1-3 | TRBV5-1 | CASSQGGIGGNTIYF | TGCGCCAGCAGCCAAGGAGGGATTGGGGGAAACACCATATATTTT
- | few | TRBJ2-7 | TRBV3-1/TRBV3-2 | CASSHPRREQYF | TGTGCCAGCAGCCACCCCAGACGCGAGCAGTACTTC
- | - | TRBJ2-2 | TRBV10-2 | CASSELRLGSGELFF | TGCGCCAGCAGTGAGCTAAGATTAGGTTCAGGGGAGCTGTTTTTT
TRBD1 | - | TRBJ2-7 | TRBV7-9 | CASTGQGLAEQYF | TGTGCCAGCACTGGACAGGGTCTTGCCGAGCAGTACTTC
- | - | TRBJ1-6 | TRBV2 | CASHWQGGSPLHF | TGTGCCAGCCACTGGCAGGGAGGATCACCCCTCCACTTT
TRBD1 | - | TRBJ2-7 | TRBV6-5 | CASHTGTVTSYEQYF | TGTGCCAGTCACACCGGGACAGTGACCTCCTACGAGCAGTACTTC
- | few | TRBJ2-7 | TRBV5-1 | CASSLGGTGGAYEQYF | TGCGCCAGCAGCCTGGGGGGGACAGGTGGCGCCTACGAGCAGTACTTC
TRBD1 | - | TRBJ1-4 | TRBV7-8 | CASSPRTGLKLFF | TGTGCCAGCAGCCCCCGGACAGGCTTGAAACTGTTTTTT
- | - | TRBJ2-5 | TRBV18 | CASSPWRGRETQYF | TGTGCCAGCTCACCATGGAGGGGCAGGGAGACCCAGTACTTC
TRBD2 | once | TRBJ2-2 | TRBV7-3 | CASSLLGTSGTGELFF | TGTGCCAGCAGCTTACTCGGGACTAGCGGAACCGGGGAGCTGTTTTTT
- | - | TRBJ1-1 | TRBV3-1/TRBV3-2 | CASSQGWSANTEAFF | TGTGCCAGCAGCCAAGGGTGGTCGGCGAACACTGAAGCTTTCTTT
- | - | TRBJ2-7 | TRBV3-1/TRBV3-2 | CASSVRYEQYF | TGTGCCAGCAGCGTGCGTTACGAGCAGTACTTC
- | - | TRBJ2-1 | TRBV30 | CAWSPIGRPNEQFF | TGTGCCTGGAGTCCCATCGGACGACCCAATGAGCAGTTCTTC
TRBD2 | - | TRBJ2-1 | TRBV7-8 | CASSLASSGYNEQFF | TGTGCCAGCAGCTTAGCAAGTAGCGGGTACAATGAGCAGTTCTTC
- | - | TRBJ2-7 | TRBV7-6 | CASSPGADLTREQYF | TGTGCCAGCAGCCCCGGGGCAGATTTGACCCGCGAGCAGTACTTC
TRBD1 | - | TRBJ1-1 | TRBV24-1 | CATSSPGQGNTEAFF | TGTGCCACCAGCAGCCCGGGACAGGGGAACACTGAAGCTTTCTTT
- | - | TRBJ2-7 | TRBV9 | CASSVGLLGHEQYF | TGTGCCAGCAGCGTGGGTCTGCTTGGGCACGAGCAGTACTTC
TRBD1 | - | TRBJ1-5 | TRBV6-2/TRBV6-3 | CASSRDRGQGQPQHF | TGTGCCAGCAGTCGGGACAGGGGGCAGGGTCAGCCCCAGCATTTT
- | - | TRBJ2-7 | TRBV5-6 | CASSLGGNRGGQYF | TGTGCCAGCAGCTTGGGGGGTAACAGGGGAGGGCAGTACTTC
- | - | TRBJ1-3 | TRBV10-3 | CAISGLKSSGNTIYF | TGTGCCATCAGTGGGCTTAAGAGCTCTGGAAACACCATATATTTT
TRBD2 | - | TRBJ2-1 | TRBV11-2 | CASSLLAGVYNEQFF | TGTGCCAGCAGCCTACTAGCGGGAGTATACAATGAGCAGTTCTTC
TRBD1 | - | TRBJ1-6 | TRBV2 | CASRGDSPAGSPLHF | TGTGCCAGCAGGGGGGACAGCCCAGCGGGGTCACCCCTCCACTTT
TRBD2 | few | TRBJ2-7 | TRBV6-1 | CASSELIGLAGNEQYF | TGTGCCAGCAGTGAATTAATTGGACTAGCGGGAAACGAGCAGTACTTC
- | few | TRBJ2-1 | TRBV19 | CASSIYGGIYNEQFF | TGTGCCAGTAGTATCTACGGCGGGATTTACAATGAGCAGTTCTTC
TRBD2 | - | TRBJ2-3 | TRBV5-1 | CASSLAGPSTDTQYF | TGCGCCAGCAGCTTAGCGGGGCCGAGCACAGATACGCAGTATTTT
- | - | TRBJ2-7 | TRBV18 | CASSPPVGAYEQYF | TGTGCCAGCTCACCCCCCGTGGGAGCCTACGAGCAGTACTTC
- | few | TRBJ1-5 | TRBV30 | CAWSVPGELKPQHF | TGTGCCTGGAGTGTCCCGGGGGAGCTGAAGCCCCAGCATTTT
- | - | TRBJ1-5 | TRBV6-5 | CASSYNVRGQPQHF | TGTGCCAGCAGTTACAACGTCCGGGGTCAGCCCCAGCATTTT
- | - | TRBJ2-2 | TRBV28 | CASSLDRELFF | TGTGCCAGCAGTTTGGACCGGGAGCTGTTTTTT